This T cell receptor (beta chain) is drawn from a study of tumor-infiltrating lymphocytes in localized non-small cell lung cancer. The germline gives CDR1 SEHNR, CDR2 FQNEAQ (reference sequence). This CDR3 has 14 amino acids. Trimming stripped 5 bases from V and 1 base from J, with 12 bases between. As concerns this clone: Antigen specificity is unknown.

Measured with immunoSEQ multiplex PCR; TCRdb has only the in-frame clones, and not every one. The data show roughly 11,000 clones, less than 90% seen once. Study-wide points: Each assay used a separate piece of the same tissue.

Sequencing was done on a sample of lung tumor tissue. The sequence was collected from a human donor with non-small cell lung cancer. The chain links TRBV7-9 to TRBJ2-7; D is uncertain. The CDR3 protein is CASSLRVSSYEQYF. CDR3 in DNA: TGTGCCAGCAGCCTACGGGTCTCTTCCTACGAGCAGTACTTC.